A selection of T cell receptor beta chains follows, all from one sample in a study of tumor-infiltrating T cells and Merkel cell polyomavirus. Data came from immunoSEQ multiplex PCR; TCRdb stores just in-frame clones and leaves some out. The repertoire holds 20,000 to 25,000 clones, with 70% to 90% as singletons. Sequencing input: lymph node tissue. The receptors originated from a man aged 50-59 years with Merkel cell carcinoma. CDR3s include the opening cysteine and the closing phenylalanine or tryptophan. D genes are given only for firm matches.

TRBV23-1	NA	CASSLGGLYNEQFF
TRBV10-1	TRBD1	CASSESWTGKKTF
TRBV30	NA	CAWSVNGNNSPLHF
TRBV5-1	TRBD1	CASSLGQGVANEKLFF
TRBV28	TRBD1	CASSLGQEHEKLFF
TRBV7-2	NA	CASSLVGRSGDINTEAFF
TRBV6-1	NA	CASSTQGLQETQYF
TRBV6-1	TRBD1	CASTRGDYTEAFF
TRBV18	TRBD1	CASSPRGQGAQNTEAFF
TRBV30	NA	CANVWGRGNTIYF